Each of the 8 T cell receptor beta chains below was sequenced from the same sample in a study of blood T cells in healthy people across ages. For the second PCR, which ran for about 7 to 11 cycles, a sample-barcoded 5' primer and a J-beta primer mix were used. TCRdb ran MiXCR on the 5' RACE reads and lists one entry per CDR3 protein. The sample has 1.8 million or so distinct CDR3 sequences; around 42% are singletons. Sequenced sample: blood. The receptors were gathered from a human donor in good health.

V is TRBV10-3 and J is TRBJ1-1, with a tentative D call TRBD1 (5 bases). Trimming left V 7 bases short and J 1 base short, with 10 bases between. CDR1 and CDR2 (germline): ENHRY, SYGVKD. The CDR3 runs 13 residues. CDR3 sequence reads: CAINRDANTEAFF. The DNA for the CDR3 is TGTGCCATCAACCGGGACGCGAACACTGAAGCTTTCTTT.

The rearrangement uses TRBV30 and TRBJ2-3, with TRBD2 matching over 9 bases. The trim removed 1 base at V and 1 base at J, leaving 3 bases unmatched. Germline V gene data show CDR1 as GTSNPN and CDR2 as SVGIG (reference sequence). This CDR3 is built from 15 residues. CDR3 DNA sequence: TGTGCCTGGAGTGAAGCGGGGGGACGCACAGATACGCAGTATTTT. This codes for CAWSEAGGRTDTQYF.

At least ten counts were recorded for this clonotype. The rearrangement joins TRBV6-5 to TRBJ2-3; D is unresolved. V was shortened by 6 bases and J by 1 base, with 8 bases between the two germline ends. This CDR3 is 13 amino acids long. Germline CDR1 is MNHEY and CDR2 is SVGAGI. The CDR3 spells CASSLPGTDTQYF. DNA of the CDR3: TGTGCCAGCAGCTTACCGGGCACAGATACGCAGTATTTT.

The rearrangement uses TRBV13 and TRBJ2-7; TRBD2 matches at 13 bases. The ends lost 2 bases at V and 0 bases at J; junction bases unmatched: 7. This CDR3 contains 18 residues. From germline, CDR1 is PRHDT and CDR2 FYEKMQ (reference sequence). The CDR3 sequence is CASSLRTSGGLTSYEQYF. CDR3 in DNA: TGTGCCAGCAGCTTACGGACTAGCGGGGGCCTAACCTCCTACGAGCAGTACTTC.

This clonotype was counted only a few times. V usage is TRBV9 and J usage is TRBJ2-3; 9 nucleotides agree with TRBD2. Germline V gene lookup returns CDR1 SGDLS and CDR2 YYNGEE. V was pared by 1 base and J by 3 bases, with 9 bases of the junction left unmatched. The CDR3 length is 17 residues. CDR3 nucleotides: TGTGCCAGCAGCGTATTAGCCGGACTAGCGAGTACAGATACGCAGTATTTT. It specifies CASSVLAGLASTDTQYF.

There are a few counts of this clonotype. No conserved phenylalanine or tryptophan ends this CDR3, so it is likely a read error. The genes are TRBV7-2 and TRBJ1-5, with D uncertain. The germline CDR1 and CDR2 sequences are SGHTA and FQGNSA. The CDR3 consists of 13 residues. The germline V and J ends were trimmed by 1 base and 4 bases, with 5 bases remaining between them. In DNA form, the CDR3 reads TGTGCCAGCAGCTTAGTAGGTAATCAGCCCCAGCATTGT. Protein: CASSLVGNQPQHC.

This clonotype was recorded a few times. The gene calls are TRBV9 and TRBJ1-2; D not certain. The germline V and J ends were trimmed by 0 bases and 7 bases, with 16 bases remaining between them. The CDR3 totals 15 residues. Germline lookup yields CDR1 SGDLS and CDR2 YYNGEE. The CDR3 loop reads CASSVEGRGYGGYTF. In DNA, the CDR3 is TGTGCCAGCAGCGTAGAAGGCAGAGGGTACGGTGGCTACACCTTC.

This clonotype was detected only once. The V gene is TRBV10-3, the J gene TRBJ2-1, with D perhaps assigned TRBD1 or TRBD2 (5 bases each). Germline loops: CDR1 ENHRY, CDR2 SYGVKD. V was pared by 10 bases and J by 13 bases, with 26 bases between. CDR3 length equals 14 residues. In nucleotides, the CDR3 is TGTGCCACCGGGGCCGGGGCCCAGGAAGAGACCCAGTTCTTC. As protein: CATGAGAQEETQFF.